The next 14 T cell receptor beta chains were all read from a single sample in a study of human T cells and chemical hapten exposure. Stated time point: patch test 1, 2 weeks after DPC sensitization. Treatment noted: therapeutic diphenylcyclopropenone sensitization with weekly scalp DPC. TCRdb independently ran MiXCR on the RACE reads; one entry per CDR3 protein. This sample has more than 65,000 distinct CDR3 sequences, with 10% found just once. Sequencing was performed on whole blood, taken in connection with sensitization to the hapten diphenylcyclopropenone (DPC). The receptor set was obtained from a woman aged 50 to 65 with alopecia areata. Some clones in this sample may be carry-over from other donors' samples.

V usage is TRBV11-2 and J usage is TRBJ1-1; 9 bases line up with TRBD1. The CDR3 has 15 residues. Germline trimming cut 5 bases from V and 3 bases from J; bases unmatched to any gene: 7. Germline assignment: CDR1 SGHAT and CDR2 FQNNGV. The CDR3 loop is CASSLTGGFDTEAFF. In DNA, the CDR3 is TGTGCCAGCAGCCTCACAGGGGGCTTCGACACTGAAGCTTTCTTT.

The sample holds a few counts of this clonotype. The V and J genes are TRBV29-1 and TRBJ1-5; TRBD1 is a possible D gene (5 bases). Between the trimmed V and J ends, which lost 4 bases and 7 bases, there was a span of 11 bases. CDR3 size: 12 residues. Germline V lookup: CDR1 SQVTM, CDR2 ANQGSEA. CDR3 in amino acids: CSVGGEGQPQHF. For the CDR3, the DNA is TGCAGCGTTGGGGGGGAAGGGCAGCCCCAGCATTTT.

This clonotype was found many times. V gene TRBV25-1 combines with J gene TRBJ2-7; TRBD2 agrees at 13 bases. The CDR3 has 15 amino acids. Germline CDR1 MGHDK, CDR2 SYGVNS. The ends lost 7 bases at V and 4 bases at J; junction bases unmatched: 7. As DNA, the CDR3 is TGTGCCAGCAAGACAAGGACTAGCGGGGGATACGAGCAGTACTTC. Its translation: CASKTRTSGGYEQYF.

The J gene is TRBJ1-4, the V gene TRBV30; D call uncertain. Between the trimmed V and J ends, which lost 4 bases and 4 bases, there was a span of 13 bases. Looked up from germline, CDR1 is GTSNPN and CDR2 is SVGIG (reference sequence). This CDR3 comprises 14 residues. As DNA, the CDR3 is TGTGCCTGGAACCTGGGCACTATTAATGAAAAACTGTTTTTT. Translating it yields CAWNLGTINEKLFF.

This clonotype was detected ten times or more. The V and J genes are TRBV20-1 and TRBJ1-1, with TRBD1 matching 7 bases. Germline trimming cut 3 bases from V and 2 bases from J; bases unmatched to any gene: 9. The CDR3 loop spans 15 amino acids. CDR1 is DFQATT, CDR2 SNEGSKA, per germline (reference sequence). The CDR3 nucleotides are TGCAGTGCTAGTCCCCCGACAGGGTCTAACACTGAAGCTTTCTTT. It translates to CSASPPTGSNTEAFF.

This clonotype was detected many times. This chain connects TRBV5-8 to TRBJ2-3; 12 bases are shared with TRBD2. This CDR3 spans 16 amino acids. V trimming: 4 bases; J trimming: 1 base; junction bases outside the gene matches: 4. CDR1 SGHTS and CDR2 YDEGEE come from the germline V gene. CDR3: CASSIGTSGRTDTQYF. DNA for the CDR3: TGTGCCAGCAGCATCGGGACTAGCGGGCGCACAGATACGCAGTATTTT.

The table lists this clonotype with a few counts. The chain uses TRBV7-2 and TRBJ2-7; D ambiguous. Germline V gene lookup returns CDR1 SGHTA and CDR2 FQGNSA. The CDR3 totals 11 residues. Between the trimmed V and J ends, which lost 2 bases and 7 bases, there was a span of 6 bases. The CDR3: CASSLMGEQYF. The CDR3 DNA reads TGTGCCAGCAGCTTAATGGGGGAGCAGTACTTC.

V usage is TRBV20-1 and J usage is TRBJ2-7; the match to TRBD2 covers 9 bases. The CDR3 is 14 residues long. In germline, CDR1 is DFQATT, CDR2 SNEGSKA (reference sequence). V gave up 3 bases and J gave up 2 bases; unmatched junction bases: 5. This CDR3 reads CSARTSGTTYEQYF. The CDR3 coding sequence is TGCAGTGCTAGGACTAGCGGAACAACCTACGAGCAGTACTTC.

This clonotype came up many times. CDR3 sequence (DNA): TGTGCCAGCAGTTCGACAGGGGGCGCCGCCGGGGAGCTGTTTTTT. It translates to CASSSTGGAAGELFF. This chain joins TRBV2 and TRBJ2-2, with TRBD1 matching 10 bases. This CDR3 region has 15 residues. The trim removed 5 bases at V and 6 bases at J, leaving 6 bases unmatched. Germline V gene data show CDR1 as SNHLY and CDR2 as FYNNEI.

This clonotype came up a few times. The rearrangement uses TRBV2 and TRBJ1-5; D unclear. The CDR3 is made up of 15 amino acids. Germline CDR1 SNHLY, CDR2 FYNNEI. V lost 5 bases and J 2 bases, leaving 13 bases between the germline ends. CDR3 DNA: TGTGCCAGCAGTCCCGGCCTAAAAGGCAATCAGCCCCAGCATTTT. Translated: CASSPGLKGNQPQHF.

The rearrangement links TRBV4-3 to TRBJ2-5; D may be TRBD2 (6 bases). There are 16 residues in the CDR3. Germline-derived CDR1 and CDR2 are LGHNA and YSLEER. V was shortened by 0 bases and J by 2 bases, with 13 bases between the two germline ends. Here the CDR3 reads CASSQDRRARQETQYF. In nucleotides, the CDR3 is TGCGCCAGCAGCCAAGATCGGAGGGCGCGACAAGAGACCCAGTACTTC.

The genes are TRBV14 and TRBJ2-7; tentatively, D is TRBD2 (5 bases). Per germline, CDR1 SGHDN and CDR2 FVKESK. V lost 1 base, J lost 0 bases, and 10 bases lay in between. This CDR3 has 15 residues. The DNA of the CDR3 is TGTGCCAGCAGCCAAGGGCCCGGGATCTCCTACGAGCAGTACTTC. Translation gives CASSQGPGISYEQYF.

This clonotype was seen repeatedly, ten times or more. V usage is TRBV7-3 and J usage is TRBJ1-2, with a tentative D call TRBD1 (6 bases). Germline lookup yields CDR1 SGHTA and CDR2 FQGTGA. Trimming left V 2 bases short and J 4 bases short, with 8 bases between. The CDR3 is made up of 13 amino acids. The CDR3 sequence: CASSLGGGYGYTF. CDR3 sequence (DNA): TGTGCCAGCAGCTTAGGAGGGGGCTATGGCTACACCTTC.

V is TRBV20-1 and J is TRBJ1-6; 9 bases match TRBD1. The CDR3 length is 15 residues. Germline assignment: CDR1 DFQATT and CDR2 SNEGSKA (reference sequence). V shed 3 bases and J 6 bases; nucleotides not matched to a gene: 6. CDR3 loop: CSASWTGALNSPLHF. The DNA for the CDR3 is TGCAGTGCTAGCTGGACAGGGGCTCTTAATTCACCCCTCCACTTT.